The sequence of this T cell receptor beta chain was determined in a study of radiotherapy plus CTLA-4 blockade in lung cancer. Background on the study: Objective response rate was 15% to 20%; disease control rate, approximately 30%.

The V and J ends lost 4 bases and 2 bases, in that order; junction bases with no gene match: 7. This CDR3 region has 15 residues. Germline CDR1 reads MNHEY; CDR2 reads SVGAGI. General study results and limits: Blood saw expansion of tumor-derived TCR clones after radiotherapy plus ipilimumab.

Details on this clone: Its antigen remains unknown.

Here immunoSEQ multiplex PCR was the method, and the copy in TCRdb shows in-frame clones only, minus some. The sample lists about 49,000 clones, roughly four fifths occurring once. With ipilimumab providing CTLA-4 blockade, focal radiation was administered to patients who had chemo-refractory metastatic non-small-cell lung cancer. This chain links TRBV6-5 with TRBJ2-5, with 7 nucleotides matching TRBD1. The sequenced sample was peripheral blood, obtained from a patient treated with radiotherapy plus ipilimumab. The sequence derives from a human donor with non-small cell lung cancer who had stable disease on radiotherapy plus ipilimumab. The CDR3 DNA sequence: TGTGCCAGCAGTTTACAATGGACAGGACAAGAGACCCAGTACTTC. It yields the protein CASSLQWTGQETQYF.